The 20 T cell receptor beta chains reported below all come from one sample, sequenced in a study of CD8 T cells in Susac syndrome (dated by TCRdb to the late 2010s). Preparation of the library involved the immunoSEQ multiplex PCR assay. RNA was extracted using the RNeasy kit, and about 0.5 to 1 ug of the RNA was reverse transcribed with random hexamers. Using fastp at Q25 and MiXCR, TCRdb reprocessed the public reads and kept productive beta chains. Identical CDR3 proteins give one entry, which carries the most common genes and DNA. The sample profile shows about 170,000 distinct CDR3 sequences; 90% to 96% of them were found once. The ten largest clonotypes hold approximately 0.12% of the sample. The sample comprised CD4+ T cells from PBMCs. The receptors shown here come from a human donor with Susac syndrome.

Only one count was recorded for this clonotype. The V gene is TRBV5-1, the J gene TRBJ2-5; the D gene is possibly TRBD1 (6 bases). The CDR3 has 14 residues. The V and J ends lost 4 bases and 2 bases respectively, with 12 bases between them. The V gene's germline CDR1 is SGHRS and CDR2 YFSETQ. CDR3 in DNA: TGCGCCAGCAGCAAGGACAGACCTCAAGAGACCCAGTACTTC. It translates to CASSKDRPQETQYF.

The chain combines TRBV3-1 with TRBJ2-5; TRBD2 matches 9 bases. The V gene's germline CDR1 is LGHDT and CDR2 YNNKEL (reference sequence). This CDR3 region has 16 residues. V trimming: 0 bases; J trimming: 1 base; junction bases outside the gene matches: 3. CDR3 residues: CASSQDRGGVQETQYF. CDR3 nucleotides: TGTGCCAGCAGCCAAGACCGCGGGGGGGTCCAAGAGACCCAGTACTTC.

This clonotype has only one observation. This chain links TRBV7-9 with TRBJ1-2; TRBD1 might be the D (5 bases). The germline gives CDR1 SEHNR, CDR2 FQNEAQ (reference sequence). V gave up 5 bases and J gave up 11 bases, with 12 bases separating them. The length of the CDR3 is 11 residues. DNA for the CDR3: TGTGCCAGCAGCCTCGCAGGGTGGTACACCTTC. Its protein product is CASSLAGWYTF.

Here the CDR3 reads CASSPGTGTTNEKLFF. The CDR3 coding sequence is TGCGCCAGCAGCCCGGGGACAGGGACAACTAATGAAAAACTGTTTTTT. The chain joins TRBV5-1 to TRBJ1-4; 9 nucleotides align to TRBD1. With V trimmed by 4 bases and J by 0 bases, 4 bases remained unmatched. The CDR3 runs 16 residues. CDR1 and CDR2 from the germline V gene are SGHRS and YFSETQ. The whole variable domain, filled in from reference TRBV5-1 and TRBJ1-4, reads KAGVTQTPRYLIKTRGQQVTLSCSPISGHRSVSWYQQTPGQGLQFLFEYFSETQRNKGNFPGRFSGRQFSNSRSEMNVSTLELGDSALYLCASSPGTGTTNEKLFFGSGTQLSVL.

The CDR3 reads CAWSGTGSYEQYF. CDR3 sequence (DNA): TGTGCCTGGAGCGGGACTGGATCCTACGAGCAGTACTTC. The chain uses TRBV30 and TRBJ2-7, with a possible D match to TRBD2 (6 bases). The CDR3 covers 13 residues. Trimming pared 3 bases from V and 1 base from J, leaving 10 bases between. The germline V gene encodes CDR1 GTSNPN and CDR2 SVGIG (reference sequence).

The chain uses TRBV7-2 and TRBJ2-7; D uncertain. CDR3 length equals 14 residues. The germline V gene encodes CDR1 SGHTA and CDR2 FQGNSA. Trimming shortened V by 1 base and J by 6 bases, and 13 bases separated the two germline ends. The CDR3 nucleotides read TGTGCCAGCAGCTTAGTCCTCCCCCCTAGCGAGCAGTACTTC. It codes for CASSLVLPPSEQYF.

The chain uses TRBV28 and TRBJ1-1; weak D call: TRBD1 (5 bases). CDR1 MDHEN and CDR2 SYDVKM come from the germline V gene. V lost 7 bases and J 4 bases, leaving 10 bases between the germline ends. The CDR3 runs to 12 residues. The CDR3 here is CASMGLGTEAFF. CDR3 in DNA: TGTGCCAGCATGGGGCTAGGCACTGAAGCTTTCTTT.

The CDR3 DNA reads as TGTGCCTGGAGCCCCAGTGAGGGGCGTCAGCCCCAGCATTTT. Encoded protein: CAWSPSEGRQPQHF. This rearrangement joins TRBV30 to TRBJ1-5; tentative D call: TRBD1 (5 bases). The V and J ends lost 3 bases and 6 bases respectively, with 15 bases between them. CDR3 length equals 14 residues. Germline CDR1 GTSNPN, CDR2 SVGIG (reference sequence).

The V call is TRBV21-1, the J call TRBJ2-5; the listed D gene, TRBD2, was not tested against the DNA. TRBV21-1 corresponds to a pseudogene. This CDR3 contains 17 residues. CDR3 residues: CASSKEFGTSGVETQYF. In DNA form, the CDR3 reads TGTGCCAGCAGCAAAGAATTCGGGACTAGCGGAGTAGAGACCCAGTACTTC.

This clonotype was picked up one time. The gene calls are TRBV5-1 and TRBJ2-7; either TRBD1 or TRBD2 may fit D (6 bases each). The CDR3 length is 13 residues. Trimming pared 6 bases from V and 7 bases from J, leaving 17 bases between. Looked up from germline, CDR1 is SGHRS and CDR2 is YFSETQ. The CDR3 reads CASMEGEDREQYF. Written as DNA, the CDR3 is TGCGCCAGCATGGAGGGGGAGGATCGGGAGCAGTACTTC.

The genes are TRBV29-1 and TRBJ2-5, with 9 bases identical to TRBD1. V dropped 8 bases and J dropped 1; count of bases not matched to a gene: 2. CDR1 and CDR2 from the germline V gene are SQVTM and ANQGSEA. This CDR3 contains 12 residues. DNA of the CDR3: TGCAGCTTACAGGGGGCCCAAGAGACCCAGTACTTC. It codes for CSLQGAQETQYF. Combining the CDR3 with reference TRBV29-1 and TRBJ2-5 gives the whole variable domain SAVISQKPSRDICQRGTSLTIQCQVDSQVTMMFWYRQQPGQSLTLIATANQGSEATYESGFVIDKFPISRPNLTFSTLTVSNMSPEDSSIYLCSLQGAQETQYFGPGTRLLVL.

CDR3 DNA: TGCAGTTGCGTTTGGGGTAGGGCAAATCAGCCCCAGCATTTT. Its protein is CSCVWGRANQPQHF. This chain uses TRBV20-1 with TRBJ1-5; D unclear. Germline V CDR1 and CDR2: DFQATT, SNEGSKA (reference sequence). This CDR3 comprises 14 residues. The germline V and J ends were trimmed by 8 bases and 4 bases, with 18 bases remaining between them.

V and J are TRBV6-2 or TRBV6-3 and TRBJ1-1; D might be TRBD1 (5 bases). V was shortened by 2 bases and J by 8 bases, with 12 bases between the two germline ends. The CDR3 contains 13 residues. CDR1 is MNHEY, CDR2 SVGEGT, per germline. The CDR3, as DNA: TGTGCCAGCAGTTACCCCCCGACAGCAGAAGCTTTCTTT. It yields the protein CASSYPPTAEAFF.

The genes are TRBV5-4 and TRBJ2-6; TRBD1 matches 7 bases. CDR3 length equals 18 residues. V lost 0 bases, J lost 0 bases, and 6 bases stayed unmatched. CDR1 SGHNT and CDR2 YYREEE come from the germline V gene (reference sequence). The CDR3 nucleotides read TGTGCCAGCAGCTTGGGAGCAGGGGGTGTCTCTGGGGCCAACGTCCTGACTTTC. Its translation is CASSLGAGGVSGANVLTF.

V gene TRBV18 combines with J gene TRBJ1-3; a weak D match, TRBD1 (5 bases). Germline-derived CDR1 and CDR2 are KGHSH and LQKENI. The CDR3 spans 16 residues. Deletions cut 1 base from V and 8 bases from J, with 18 bases between. CDR3 residues: CASSPRSDARGDTIYF. The DNA for the CDR3 is TGTGCCAGCTCACCACGTTCAGACGCTCGAGGGGACACCATATATTTT.

The J gene is TRBJ2-7, the V gene TRBV29-1, with TRBD1 identical over 9 bases. Germline loops: CDR1 SQVTM, CDR2 ANQGSEA. Trimming cost V 6 bases and J 3 bases; bases outside gene matches: 12. The CDR3 contains 15 residues. CDR3 residues: CSVRFRDREIYEQYF. For the CDR3, the DNA is TGCAGCGTACGATTCCGGGACAGGGAAATCTACGAGCAGTACTTC.

The chain joins TRBV29-1 to TRBJ2-7; 10 nucleotides match TRBD2. The V and J ends lost 6 bases and 1 base, in that order; junction bases with no gene match: 3. CDR1 SQVTM and CDR2 ANQGSEA come from the germline V gene. The CDR3 consists of 13 residues. CDR3 protein: CSVGTSESYEQYF. CDR3 DNA sequence: TGCAGCGTGGGGACTAGCGAGTCCTACGAGCAGTACTTC.

The CDR3 DNA sequence: TGTGCCAGCAGCCCTTACGGGAGGGGCAGGCAAGGCTACACCTTC. This gives the protein CASSPYGRGRQGYTF. This rearrangement joins TRBV27 to TRBJ1-2; tentatively, D is TRBD1 (5 bases). V lost 6 bases and J lost 8, with 22 bases in between. CDR3 length equals 15 residues. Germline-derived CDR1 and CDR2 are MNHEY and SMNVEV (reference sequence).

The chain couples TRBV20-1 to TRBJ1-6; 7 bases are a match to TRBD1. V lost 1 base to trimming and J lost 10 bases; unmatched junction nucleotides: 4. This CDR3 has 13 amino acids. The germline V gene encodes CDR1 DFQATT and CDR2 SNEGSKA (reference sequence). Written as DNA, the CDR3 is TGCAGTGCTAGAGGGACAGGAGGCTCACCCCTCCACTTT. It codes for CSARGTGGSPLHF.

The count of this clonotype is one. This chain links TRBV7-9 with TRBJ2-7, with TRBD1 matching 7 bases. This CDR3 is 14 amino acids long. Germline CDR1 SEHNR, CDR2 FQNEAQ (reference sequence). The V segment lost 4 bases and the J segment 4 bases; nucleotides outside the gene matches: 7. CDR3 residues: CASSSDRVLYEQYF. CDR3 coding DNA: TGTGCCAGCAGCTCTGACAGGGTCCTTTACGAGCAGTACTTC.